One sample yielded the 22 T cell receptor beta chains listed below, sequenced in a study of metastatic and nonmetastatic thyroid tumors. Nobody among the patients had been given any treatment before thyroid surgery. TCRdb re-processed the PCR reads through MiXCR. Of 50,000 or so clones in the sample, about 25% were seen once. Input material: blood. The receptors originated from a male donor with papillary thyroid cancer or a benign thyroid nodule (not recorded which). Some clones in this sample may be carry-over from other donors' samples.

In its sample, this clone was seen many times. The gene calls are TRBV6-1 and TRBJ1-5; D is possibly TRBD1 (5 bases). The CDR3 extends over 14 amino acids. V lost 8 bases to trimming and J lost 0 bases, with 11 bases between them. Germline assignment: CDR1 MNHNS and CDR2 SASEGT. CDR3 sequence (DNA): TGTGCCAGCGAAAACAGGAATAGCAATCAGCCCCAGCATTTT. Its protein is CASENRNSNQPQHF.

This clone was counted at least ten times. Other DNA sequences in this specimen translate into the identical CDR3. This sequence joins TRBV2 and TRBJ2-2; a weak D match, TRBD2 (5 bases). CDR1 and CDR2 (germline): SNHLY, FYNNEI. The CDR3 has 16 amino acids. V was cut by 1 base and J by 2 bases, with 11 bases left in between. The CDR3 DNA sequence: TGTGCCAGCAGTGAAGAAGCGGTGATAAACACCGGGGAGCTGTTTTTT. The encoded protein is CASSEEAVINTGELFF.

The chain employs TRBV7-2 and TRBJ2-1; 13 bases map to TRBD2. The CDR3 is 18 amino acids. V lost 0 bases and J lost 4; bases outside the gene matches: 6. Germline V CDR1 and CDR2: SGHTA, FQGNSA. DNA of the CDR3: TGTGCCAGCAGCTTAGCGAGACTAGCGGGAGGTGATTACAATGAGCAGTTCTTC. It translates to CASSLARLAGGDYNEQFF.

This clone was observed many times. This chain joins TRBV20-1 and TRBJ1-5; D may be TRBD1 (5 bases). Germline lookup yields CDR1 DFQATT and CDR2 SNEGSKA (reference sequence). The CDR3 loop spans 16 amino acids. The V gene lost 3 bases and the J gene lost 0 bases, with 15 bases spanning the gap. CDR3 nucleotide sequence: TGCAGTGCTAGCGGGCAGGGTAGCTATAGCAATCAGCCCCAGCATTTT. It codes for CSASGQGSYSNQPQHF.

J is TRBJ1-2 and V is TRBV3-1; D is ambiguous. Trimming stripped 5 bases from V and 8 bases from J, with 15 bases between. Germline-derived CDR1 and CDR2 are LGHDT and YNNKEL (reference sequence). The CDR3 contains 13 residues. The DNA of the CDR3 is TGTGCCAGCAGCTTTTCGGTGATTCGGGGCTACACCTTC. Translating gives CASSFSVIRGYTF.

This clone was picked up many times. The gene calls are TRBV3-1 and TRBJ1-3; TRBD1 aligns across 7 bases. The length of the CDR3 is 14 residues. Looked up from germline, CDR1 is LGHDT and CDR2 is YNNKEL (reference sequence). The trim removed 4 bases at V and 3 bases at J, leaving 3 bases unmatched. The CDR3: CASSLGTVGNTIYF. CDR3 DNA sequence: TGTGCCAGCAGCCTTGGGACAGTTGGAAACACCATATATTTT.

The J gene is TRBJ2-5, the V gene TRBV5-1; 7 bases fit TRBD1. V shed 4 bases, J shed 1 base, and the junction held 7 bases outside the gene matches. The length of the CDR3 is 15 residues. Germline CDR1 and CDR2: SGHRS and YFSETQ. The chain's CDR3 is CASSPDRVGQETQYF. In nucleotides, the CDR3 is TGCGCCAGCAGCCCCGACAGGGTGGGCCAAGAGACCCAGTACTTC.

Here the CDR3 DNA reads TGTGCCAGCAGCCGACAGGGGGCCTATGGCGAGCAGTACTTC. It codes for CASSRQGAYGEQYF. The chain is built from TRBV12-3 or TRBV12-4 and TRBJ2-7; 10 nucleotides align to TRBD1. The V and J ends lost 6 bases and 6 bases, in that order; junction bases with no gene match: 8. CDR3 size: 14 residues.

This clone was observed at least ten times. The rearrangement joins TRBV29-1 to TRBJ2-7; D is ambiguous. V was shortened by 6 bases and J by 5 bases, with 23 bases between the two germline ends. The CDR3 runs to 15 residues. CDR1 SQVTM and CDR2 ANQGSEA come from the germline V gene. The CDR3 protein is CSVLPGGPGLHEQYF. The DNA for the CDR3 is TGCAGCGTCCTGCCCGGCGGCCCAGGCCTCCACGAGCAGTACTTC.

This clone came up many times. V is TRBV27 and J is TRBJ1-6; D possibly corresponds to TRBD1 (5 bases). Trimming left V 5 bases short and J 10 bases short, with 27 bases between. The germline CDR1 and CDR2 sequences are MNHEY and SMNVEV (reference sequence). CDR3 length: 18 residues. CDR3 region: CASSILLLGGSLGSPLHF. The CDR3 DNA sequence: TGTGCCAGCAGTATACTACTATTGGGGGGATCTCTGGGATCACCCCTCCACTTT.

This clone was observed a handful of times. V and J are TRBV27 and TRBJ1-2; D may be TRBD1 (5 bases). Trimming cost V 0 bases and J 1 base, with 18 bases left between them. The CDR3 is made up of 18 amino acids. CDR1 and CDR2 (germline): MNHEY, SMNVEV (reference sequence). CDR3 sequence: CASSLSGQASLINYGYTF. The CDR3 nucleotides read TGTGCCAGCAGTTTATCGGGGCAGGCATCTCTAATTAACTATGGCTACACCTTC.

At least ten counts were recorded for this clone. The chain couples TRBV6-1 to TRBJ2-1; 8 positions agree with TRBD2. Trimming took 2 bases from V and 0 from J; bases not matched to a gene: 0. The V gene's germline CDR1 is MNHNS and CDR2 SASEGT. The CDR3 spans 15 residues. The CDR3: CASSELAGSYNEQFF. CDR3 nucleotides: TGTGCCAGCAGTGAACTAGCGGGCTCCTACAATGAGCAGTTCTTC.

This clone was found many times. The gene calls are TRBV7-3 and TRBJ2-3, with D perhaps TRBD2 (6 bases). The CDR3 spans 15 residues. CDR1 and CDR2 (germline): SGHTA, FQGTGA. V dropped 3 bases and J dropped 4 bases, with 14 bases sitting between them. The CDR3 sequence: CASSFGGRRADTQYF. CDR3 nucleotide sequence: TGTGCCAGCAGCTTTGGGGGGAGGAGGGCAGATACGCAGTATTTT.

This clone has a count of ten or more. CDR3 sequence: CAIKPTVWGSSGGTGELFF. The CDR3 bases are TGTGCCATCAAGCCTACGGTTTGGGGTTCGTCCGGTGGCACCGGGGAGCTGTTTTTT. The rearrangement links TRBV10-3 to TRBJ2-2, with D uncertain. Deletions cut 7 bases from V and 4 bases from J, with 28 bases between. The CDR3 has 19 amino acids. Germline V lookup: CDR1 ENHRY, CDR2 SYGVKD.

The chain is built from TRBV28 and TRBJ2-3, with D hard to call. The CDR3 length is 14 residues. The V gene's germline CDR1 is MDHEN and CDR2 SYDVKM. V gave up 2 bases and J gave up 2 bases, with 8 bases separating them. CDR3 loop: CASSLRVFTDTQYF. The CDR3 region has the DNA TGTGCCAGCAGTTTACGCGTTTTCACAGATACGCAGTATTTT.

The table lists this clone with a count of one. Mismatch with germline at one junction end may stem from a read error. The rearrangement uses TRBV11-1 and TRBJ1-2; TRBD1 matches 7 bases. The germline gives CDR1 SGHAT, CDR2 FQDESV (reference sequence). The CDR3 covers 16 residues. CDR3 amino acids: CASIPRLGTANYCYTF. The CDR3 coding sequence is TGTGCCAGCATCCCGCGCCTTGGGACAGCTAACTATTGCTACACCTTC.

This clone was observed at least ten times. The genes are TRBV28 and TRBJ2-1, with D unresolved. The V end was cut by 7 bases, the J end by 4 bases, with 17 bases between. Germline V gene sequence: CDR1 MDHEN, CDR2 SYDVKM. The CDR3 spans 15 residues. The CDR3 DNA is TGTGCCAGCACCGTTGGCGGAAGACTTTACAATGAGCAGTTCTTC. Translation: CASTVGGRLYNEQFF.

This clone appeared a few times. The same CDR3 is also encoded by other DNA sequences in this sample. The V gene is TRBV28, the J gene TRBJ2-7; D remains ambiguous. Germline CDR1 reads MDHEN; CDR2 reads SYDVKM. The CDR3 has 11 amino acids. Trimming pared 3 bases from V and 2 bases from J, leaving 2 bases between. The CDR3 loop is CASSLAYEQYF. CDR3 nucleotides: TGTGCCAGCAGTTTGGCCTACGAGCAGTACTTC.

The chain is built from TRBV20-1 and TRBJ2-3; 13 bases are shared with TRBD2. Germline CDR1 reads DFQATT; CDR2 reads SNEGSKA (reference sequence). Trimming removed 6 bases from V and 6 bases from J; junction bases left unmatched: 12. The CDR3 totals 16 residues. In nucleotides, the CDR3 is TGCAGTGCACCATCGACTAGCGGGAGGATAGCGGATACGCAGTATTTT. Protein sequence: CSAPSTSGRIADTQYF.

This clone occurred many times. The V call is TRBV5-1, the J call TRBJ2-4; TRBD1 matches 7 bases. After removal of 1 base from V and 3 bases from J, the junction contained 1 base not matched to a gene. CDR3 size: 14 residues. Germline CDR1 reads SGHRS; CDR2 reads YFSETQ. The CDR3 DNA follows: TGCGCCAGCAGCTTGACAGGGGACAAAAACATTCAGTACTTC. Its translation is CASSLTGDKNIQYF.

This clone was recorded at least ten times. The chain is built from TRBV4-1 and TRBJ2-7, with 11 nucleotides matching TRBD2. The V and J ends lost 4 bases and 3 bases, in that order; junction bases with no gene match: 11. The CDR3 length is 17 residues. The germline V gene encodes CDR1 MGHRA and CDR2 YSYEKL. The CDR3 DNA is TGCGCCAGCAGCCCGGGACTAGCGGCGAACCAGGTCTACGAGCAGTACTTC. It translates to CASSPGLAANQVYEQYF.

This clone was counted at least ten times. The chain couples TRBV2 to TRBJ2-1; 15 nucleotides match TRBD2. CDR1 SNHLY and CDR2 FYNNEI come from the germline V gene. The length of the CDR3 is 16 residues. V lost 1 base and J lost 9; bases outside the gene matches: 4. This CDR3 is CASSEEVGLAGGEQFF. CDR3 in DNA: TGTGCCAGCAGTGAAGAAGTGGGACTAGCGGGAGGTGAGCAGTTCTTC. Full variable domain (outside the CDR3, taken from reference TRBV2 and TRBJ2-1): EPEVTQTPSHQVTQMGQEVILRCVPISNHLYFYWYRQILGQKVEFLVSFYNNEISEKSEIFDDQFSVERPDGSNFTLKIRSTKLEDSAMYFCASSEEVGLAGGEQFFGPGTRLTVL.